The T cell receptor beta chain described here comes from a study of cytomegalovirus exposure and HLA in healthy donors. The V end lost 2 bases, the J end lost 7 bases, and 21 bases lay between the germline ends. This CDR3 has 16 residues. Germline CDR1 is SGHKS and CDR2 is YYEKEE (reference sequence). PCR amplification relied on 60 Vbeta primers (plus 13 Jbeta primers). The data were produced by immunoSEQ multiplex PCR, yet TCRdb's version contains in-frame clones alone and is incomplete. The sample contains 130,000 or so clones, 60% to 80% of which appear only once. The TCR was taken from a man aged 35 to 55 in good health and CMV-seronegative. The chain joins TRBV5-5 to TRBJ1-2; maybe TRBD1 (6 bases). Input material: PBMCs. The CDR3 region is CASSFANRAGLGGYTF. For the CDR3, the DNA is TGTGCCAGCAGCTTCGCAAACAGGGCGGGCTTAGGTGGCTACACCTTC.